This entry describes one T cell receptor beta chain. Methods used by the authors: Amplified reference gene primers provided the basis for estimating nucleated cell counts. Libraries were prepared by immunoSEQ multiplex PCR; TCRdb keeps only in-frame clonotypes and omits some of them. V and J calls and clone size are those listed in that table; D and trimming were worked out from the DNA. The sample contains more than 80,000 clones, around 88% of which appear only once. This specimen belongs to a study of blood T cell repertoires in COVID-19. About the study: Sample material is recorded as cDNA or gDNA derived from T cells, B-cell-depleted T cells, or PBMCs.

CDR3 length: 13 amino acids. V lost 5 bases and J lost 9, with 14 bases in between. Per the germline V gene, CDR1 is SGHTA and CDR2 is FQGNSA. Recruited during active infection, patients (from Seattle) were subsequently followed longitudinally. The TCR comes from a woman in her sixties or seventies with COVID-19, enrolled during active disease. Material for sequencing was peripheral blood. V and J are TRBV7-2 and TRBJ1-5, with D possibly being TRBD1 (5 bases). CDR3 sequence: CASSQEQALPQHF. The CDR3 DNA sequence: TGTGCCAGCAGCCAAGAACAGGCGCTGCCCCAGCATTTT.